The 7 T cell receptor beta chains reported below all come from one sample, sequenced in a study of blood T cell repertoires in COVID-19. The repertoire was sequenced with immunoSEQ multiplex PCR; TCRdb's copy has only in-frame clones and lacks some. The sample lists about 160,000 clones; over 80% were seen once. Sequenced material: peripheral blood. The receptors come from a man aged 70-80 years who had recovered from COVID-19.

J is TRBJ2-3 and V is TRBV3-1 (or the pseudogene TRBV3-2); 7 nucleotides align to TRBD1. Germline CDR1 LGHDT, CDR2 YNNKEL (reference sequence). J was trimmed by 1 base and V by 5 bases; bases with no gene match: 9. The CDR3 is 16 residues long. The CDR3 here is CASSSPRQGRTDTQYF. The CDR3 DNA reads TGTGCCAGCAGCTCCCCCCGACAGGGCCGCACAGATACGCAGTATTTT.

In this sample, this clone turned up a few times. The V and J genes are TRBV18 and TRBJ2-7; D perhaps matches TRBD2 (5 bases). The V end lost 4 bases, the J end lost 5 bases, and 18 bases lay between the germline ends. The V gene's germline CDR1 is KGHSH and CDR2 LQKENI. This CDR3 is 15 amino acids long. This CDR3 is CASSQSLGAEHEQYF. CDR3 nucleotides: TGTGCCAGCTCACAAAGTTTGGGAGCGGAGCACGAGCAGTACTTC.

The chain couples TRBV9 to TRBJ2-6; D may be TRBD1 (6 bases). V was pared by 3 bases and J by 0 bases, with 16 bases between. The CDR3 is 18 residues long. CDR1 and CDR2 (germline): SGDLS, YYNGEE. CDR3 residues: CASSDPRDNLSGANVLTF. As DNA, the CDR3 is TGTGCCAGCAGCGACCCCAGGGACAACCTCTCTGGGGCCAACGTCCTGACTTTC.

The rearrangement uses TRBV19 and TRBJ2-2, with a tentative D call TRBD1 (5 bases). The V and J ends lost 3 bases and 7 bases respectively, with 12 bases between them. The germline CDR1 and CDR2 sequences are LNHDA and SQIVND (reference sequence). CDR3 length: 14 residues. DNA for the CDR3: TGTGCCAGTAGTATGACTTGGGGCTTCGGGGAGCTGTTTTTT. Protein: CASSMTWGFGELFF.

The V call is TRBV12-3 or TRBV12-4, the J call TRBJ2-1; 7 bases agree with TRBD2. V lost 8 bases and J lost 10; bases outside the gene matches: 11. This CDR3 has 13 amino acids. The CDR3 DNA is TGTGCCAGCGATCCGGCGGGAGAGGGCGAGCAGTTCTTC. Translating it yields CASDPAGEGEQFF.

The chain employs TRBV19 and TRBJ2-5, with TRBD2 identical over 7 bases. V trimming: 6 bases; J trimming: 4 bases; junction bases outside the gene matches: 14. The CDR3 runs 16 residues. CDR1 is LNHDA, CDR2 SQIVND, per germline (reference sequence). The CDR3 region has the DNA TGTGCCAGTAGAGCGGGCTCGAATATAGCGGGAGAGACCCAGTACTTC. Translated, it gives CASRAGSNIAGETQYF.

The CDR3 region is CASSLQGRNYGYTF. Here the CDR3 DNA reads TGTGCCAGCAGCTTACAGGGGCGAAACTATGGCTACACCTTC. The J gene is TRBJ1-2, the V gene TRBV3-1 (or the pseudogene TRBV3-2); 7 nucleotides match TRBD1. The germline CDR1 and CDR2 sequences are LGHDT and YNNKEL (reference sequence). J was trimmed by 2 bases and V by 5 bases; bases with no gene match: 5. This CDR3 region has 14 residues.